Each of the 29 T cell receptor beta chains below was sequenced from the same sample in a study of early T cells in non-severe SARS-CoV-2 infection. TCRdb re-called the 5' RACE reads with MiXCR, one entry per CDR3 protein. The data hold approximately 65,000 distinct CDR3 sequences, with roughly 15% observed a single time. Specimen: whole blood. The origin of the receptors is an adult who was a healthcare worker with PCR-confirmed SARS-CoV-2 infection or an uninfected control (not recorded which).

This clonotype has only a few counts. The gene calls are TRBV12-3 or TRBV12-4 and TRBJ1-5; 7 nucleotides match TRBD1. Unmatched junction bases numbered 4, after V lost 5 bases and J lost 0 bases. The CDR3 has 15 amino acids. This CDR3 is CASSPQGISNQPQHF. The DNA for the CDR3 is TGTGCCAGCAGTCCACAGGGGATTAGCAATCAGCCCCAGCATTTT.

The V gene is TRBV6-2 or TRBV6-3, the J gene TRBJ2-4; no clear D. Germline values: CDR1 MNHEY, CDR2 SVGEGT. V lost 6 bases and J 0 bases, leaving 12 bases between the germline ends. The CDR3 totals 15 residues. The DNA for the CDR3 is TGTGCCAGCAGGGAGACCGACTCAGCCAAAAACATTCAGTACTTC. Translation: CASRETDSAKNIQYF.

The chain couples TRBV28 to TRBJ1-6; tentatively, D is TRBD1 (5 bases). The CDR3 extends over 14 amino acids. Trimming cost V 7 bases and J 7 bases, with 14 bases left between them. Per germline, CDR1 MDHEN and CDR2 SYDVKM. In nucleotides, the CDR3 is TGTGCCAGCACCAGGAACAGGCGCAATTCACCCCTCCACTTT. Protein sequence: CASTRNRRNSPLHF.

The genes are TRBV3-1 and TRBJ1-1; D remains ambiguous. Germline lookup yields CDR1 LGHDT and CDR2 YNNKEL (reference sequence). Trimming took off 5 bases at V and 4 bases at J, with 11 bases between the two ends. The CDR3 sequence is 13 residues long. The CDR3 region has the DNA TGTGCCAGCAGCTCGGAGCTGTTCACTGAAGCTTTCTTT. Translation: CASSSELFTEAFF.

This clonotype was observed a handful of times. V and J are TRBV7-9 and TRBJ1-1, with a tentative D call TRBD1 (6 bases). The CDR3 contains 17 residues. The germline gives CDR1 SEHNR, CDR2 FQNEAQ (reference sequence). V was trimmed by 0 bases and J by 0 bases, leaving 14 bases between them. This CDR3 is CASSLALQGPMNTEAFF. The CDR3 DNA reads TGTGCCAGCAGCTTAGCGCTACAGGGTCCGATGAACACTGAAGCTTTCTTT.

Written as DNA, the CDR3 is TGCAGCGTTGAAAGGGGGCTAAACACTGAAGCTTTCTTT. Protein product: CSVERGLNTEAFF. The chain combines TRBV29-1 with TRBJ1-1, with TRBD1 identical over 7 bases. This CDR3 has 13 residues. J gave up 2 bases and V 2 bases, and 2 bases lay outside the gene matches. Germline CDR1 is SQVTM and CDR2 is ANQGSEA.

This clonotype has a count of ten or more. For the CDR3, the DNA is TGTGCCAGCGTCGACCACACGACTGAAGCTTTCTTT. Protein sequence: CASVDHTTEAFF. This rearrangement joins TRBV3-1 to TRBJ1-1; D remains ambiguous. The CDR3 runs 12 residues. Trimming left V 8 bases short and J 5 bases short, with 12 bases between. CDR1 and CDR2 (germline): LGHDT, YNNKEL (reference sequence).

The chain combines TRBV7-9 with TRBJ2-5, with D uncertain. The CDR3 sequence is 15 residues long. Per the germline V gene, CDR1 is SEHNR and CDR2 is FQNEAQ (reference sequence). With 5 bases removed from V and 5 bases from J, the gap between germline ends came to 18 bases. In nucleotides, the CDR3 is TGTGCCAGCAGCCCTCTCCAACGGTCGGCGGAGACCCAGTACTTC. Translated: CASSPLQRSAETQYF.

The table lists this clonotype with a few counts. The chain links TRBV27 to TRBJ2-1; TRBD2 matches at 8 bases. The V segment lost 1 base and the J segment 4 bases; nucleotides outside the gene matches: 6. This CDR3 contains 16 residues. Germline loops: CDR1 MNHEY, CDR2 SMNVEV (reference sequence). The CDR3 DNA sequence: TGTGCCAGCAGTTTATTTGCTAGCGGGTTTTACAATGAGCAGTTCTTC. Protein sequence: CASSLFASGFYNEQFF.

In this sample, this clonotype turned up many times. CDR3 nucleotide sequence: TGTGCCAGCAGCCACGACGGCAAGACCTACAATGAGCAGTTCTTC. Translated: CASSHDGKTYNEQFF. The J gene is TRBJ2-1, the V gene TRBV11-2; D remains unclear. The CDR3 runs 15 residues. Trimming pared 5 bases from V and 2 bases from J, leaving 13 bases between. Per the germline V gene, CDR1 is SGHAT and CDR2 is FQNNGV.

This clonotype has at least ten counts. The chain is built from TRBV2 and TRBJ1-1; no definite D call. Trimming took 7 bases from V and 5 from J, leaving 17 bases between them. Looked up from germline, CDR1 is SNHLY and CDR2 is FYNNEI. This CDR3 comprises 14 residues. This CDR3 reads CASNIGAARTEAFF. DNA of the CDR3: TGTGCCAGCAACATCGGCGCAGCGAGGACTGAAGCTTTCTTT. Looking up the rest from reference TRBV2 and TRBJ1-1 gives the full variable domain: EPEVTQTPSHQVTQMGQEVILRCVPISNHLYFYWYRQILGQKVEFLVSFYNNEISEKSEIFDDQFSVERPDGSNFTLKIRSTKLEDSAMYFCASNIGAARTEAFFGQGTRLTVV.

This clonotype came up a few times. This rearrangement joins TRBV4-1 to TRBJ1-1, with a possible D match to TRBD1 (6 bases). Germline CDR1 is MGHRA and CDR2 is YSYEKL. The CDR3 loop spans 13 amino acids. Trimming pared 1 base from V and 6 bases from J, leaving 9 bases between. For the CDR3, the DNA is TGCGCCAGCAGCCAAGTGGGGGGCCCTGAAGCTTTCTTT. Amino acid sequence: CASSQVGGPEAFF.

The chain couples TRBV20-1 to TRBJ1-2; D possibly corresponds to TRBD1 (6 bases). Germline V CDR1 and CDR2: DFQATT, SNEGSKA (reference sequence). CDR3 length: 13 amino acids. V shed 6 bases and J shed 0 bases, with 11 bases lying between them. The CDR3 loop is CSANREANYGYTF. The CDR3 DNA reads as TGCAGTGCCAACAGGGAGGCTAACTATGGCTACACCTTC.

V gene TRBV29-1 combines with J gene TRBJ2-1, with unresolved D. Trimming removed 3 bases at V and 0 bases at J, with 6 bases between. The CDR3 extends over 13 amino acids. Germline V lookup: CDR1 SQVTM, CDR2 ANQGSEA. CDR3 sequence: CSVERSSYNEQFF. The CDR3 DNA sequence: TGCAGCGTTGAGAGGAGCTCCTACAATGAGCAGTTCTTC.

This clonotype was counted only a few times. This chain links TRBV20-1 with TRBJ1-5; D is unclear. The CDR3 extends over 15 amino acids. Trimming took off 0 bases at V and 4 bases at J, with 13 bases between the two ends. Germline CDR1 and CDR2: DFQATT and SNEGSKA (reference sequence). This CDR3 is CSARDPAELNQPQHF. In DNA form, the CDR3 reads TGCAGTGCTAGAGATCCTGCGGAGCTTAATCAGCCCCAGCATTTT.

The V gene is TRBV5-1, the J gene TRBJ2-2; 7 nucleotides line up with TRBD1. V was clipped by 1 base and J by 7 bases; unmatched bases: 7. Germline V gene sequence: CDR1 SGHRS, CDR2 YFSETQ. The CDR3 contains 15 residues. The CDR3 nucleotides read TGCGCCAGCAGCTTGAAGGGACAGCCCGGCGGGGAGCTGTTTTTT. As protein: CASSLKGQPGGELFF. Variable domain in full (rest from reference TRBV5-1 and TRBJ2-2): KAGVTQTPRYLIKTRGQQVTLSCSPISGHRSVSWYQQTPGQGLQFLFEYFSETQRNKGNFPGRFSGRQFSNSRSEMNVSTLELGDSALYLCASSLKGQPGGELFFGEGSRLTVL.

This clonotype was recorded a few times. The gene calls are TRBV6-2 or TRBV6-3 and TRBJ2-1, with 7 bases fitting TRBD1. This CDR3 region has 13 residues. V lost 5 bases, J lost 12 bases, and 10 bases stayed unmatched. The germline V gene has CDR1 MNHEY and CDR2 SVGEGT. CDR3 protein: CASSTSDRVGQFF. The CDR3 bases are TGTGCCAGCAGTACATCCGACAGGGTAGGGCAGTTCTTC.

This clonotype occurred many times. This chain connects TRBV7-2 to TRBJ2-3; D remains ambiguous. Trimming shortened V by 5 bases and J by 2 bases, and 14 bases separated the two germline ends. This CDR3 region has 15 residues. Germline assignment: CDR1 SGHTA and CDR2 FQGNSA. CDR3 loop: CASSADRGPTDTQYF. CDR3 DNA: TGTGCCAGCAGCGCGGACCGAGGACCCACAGATACGCAGTATTTT.

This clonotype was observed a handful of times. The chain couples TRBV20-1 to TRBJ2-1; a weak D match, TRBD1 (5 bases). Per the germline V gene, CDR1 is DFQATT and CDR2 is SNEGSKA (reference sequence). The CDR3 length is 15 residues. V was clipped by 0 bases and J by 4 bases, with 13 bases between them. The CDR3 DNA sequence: TGCAGTGCTAGAGATCTCTCGACAGAGTACAATGAGCAGTTCTTC. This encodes CSARDLSTEYNEQFF.

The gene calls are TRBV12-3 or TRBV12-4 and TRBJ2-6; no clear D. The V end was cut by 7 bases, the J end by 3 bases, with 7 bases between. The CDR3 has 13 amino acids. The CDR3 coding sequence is TGTGCCAGCATCCTGGTTGGGGCCAACGTCCTGACTTTC. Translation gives CASILVGANVLTF.

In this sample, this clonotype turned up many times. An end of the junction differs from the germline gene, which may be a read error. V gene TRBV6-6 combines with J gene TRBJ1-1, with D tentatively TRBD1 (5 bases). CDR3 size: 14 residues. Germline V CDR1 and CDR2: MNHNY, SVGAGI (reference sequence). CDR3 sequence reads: CASIPRELDTEVFF. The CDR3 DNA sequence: TGTGCCAGCATCCCCAGGGAGTTAGACACTGAAGTTTTCTTT.

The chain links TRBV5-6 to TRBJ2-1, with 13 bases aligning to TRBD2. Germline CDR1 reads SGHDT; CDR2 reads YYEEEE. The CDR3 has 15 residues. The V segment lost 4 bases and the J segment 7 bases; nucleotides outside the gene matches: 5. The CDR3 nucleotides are TGTGCCAGCAGCACTAGCGGGGGGGGCCGTAATGAGCAGTTCTTC. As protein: CASSTSGGGRNEQFF.

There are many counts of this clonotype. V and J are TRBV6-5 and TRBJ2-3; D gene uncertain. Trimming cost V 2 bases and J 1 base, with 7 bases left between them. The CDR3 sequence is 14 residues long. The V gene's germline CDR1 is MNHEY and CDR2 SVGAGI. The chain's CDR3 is CASSYGVGTDTQYF. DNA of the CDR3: TGTGCCAGCAGTTACGGGGTTGGCACAGATACGCAGTATTTT.

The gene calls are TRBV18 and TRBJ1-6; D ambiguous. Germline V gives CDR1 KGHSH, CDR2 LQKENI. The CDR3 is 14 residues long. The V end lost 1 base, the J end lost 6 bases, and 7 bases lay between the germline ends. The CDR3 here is CASSPLQLNSPLHF. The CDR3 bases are TGTGCCAGCTCACCACTACAGCTTAATTCACCCCTCCACTTT.

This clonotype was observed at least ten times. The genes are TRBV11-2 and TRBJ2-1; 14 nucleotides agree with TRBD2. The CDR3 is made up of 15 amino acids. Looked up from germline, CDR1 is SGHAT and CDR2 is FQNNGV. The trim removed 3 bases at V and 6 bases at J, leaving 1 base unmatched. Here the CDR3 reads CASSLTSGGANEQFF. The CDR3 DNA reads TGTGCCAGCAGCTTGACTAGCGGGGGGGCCAATGAGCAGTTCTTC.

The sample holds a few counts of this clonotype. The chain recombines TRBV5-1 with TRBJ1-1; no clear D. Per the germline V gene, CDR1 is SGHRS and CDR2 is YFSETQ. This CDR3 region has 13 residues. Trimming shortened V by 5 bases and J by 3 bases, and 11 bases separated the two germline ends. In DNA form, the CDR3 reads TGCGCCAGCAGAAACCCGACCGACACTGAAGCTTTCTTT. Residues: CASRNPTDTEAFF. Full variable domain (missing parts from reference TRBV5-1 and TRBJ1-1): KAGVTQTPRYLIKTRGQQVTLSCSPISGHRSVSWYQQTPGQGLQFLFEYFSETQRNKGNFPGRFSGRQFSNSRSEMNVSTLELGDSALYLCASRNPTDTEAFFGQGTRLTVV.

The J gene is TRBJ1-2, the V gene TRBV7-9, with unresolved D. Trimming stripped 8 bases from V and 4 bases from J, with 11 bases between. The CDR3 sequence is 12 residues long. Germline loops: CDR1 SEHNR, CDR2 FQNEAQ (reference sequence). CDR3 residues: CASGLQAYGYTF. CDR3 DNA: TGTGCCAGCGGACTCCAGGCCTATGGCTACACCTTC.

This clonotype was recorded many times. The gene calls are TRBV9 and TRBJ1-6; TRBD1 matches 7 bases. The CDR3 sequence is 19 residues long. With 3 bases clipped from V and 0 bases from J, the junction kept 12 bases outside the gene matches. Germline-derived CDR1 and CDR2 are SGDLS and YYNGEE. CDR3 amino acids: CASSALQNSGGSYNSPLHF. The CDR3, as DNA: TGTGCCAGCAGCGCCCTGCAAAATTCAGGGGGCTCCTATAATTCACCCCTCCACTTT.

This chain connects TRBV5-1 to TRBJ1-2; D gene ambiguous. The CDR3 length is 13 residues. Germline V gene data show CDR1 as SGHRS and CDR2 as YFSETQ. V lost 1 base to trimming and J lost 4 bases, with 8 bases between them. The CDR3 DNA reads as TGCGCCAGCAGCTTGACAGCCGTCTATGGCTACACCTTC. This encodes CASSLTAVYGYTF.